This TCR beta chain came from a study of T cell responses to AZD1222 COVID-19 vaccine. As for the study in general: Second doses at about 4 or about 12 weeks were pooled. Whole-study findings and limits: Donors, mostly white British, included more females; clonal diversity was possibly underestimated. Increases in Spike-specific TCR breadth and depth were seen after two AZD1222 doses. Scientists sampled the repertoires only once the peak T cell response had passed.

Data came from immunoSEQ multiplex PCR; TCRdb stores just in-frame clones and leaves some out. The sample lists about 160,000 clones, around 93% seen once, with approximately 2% in the top ten. The V end lost 5 bases, the J end lost 8 bases, and 11 bases lay between the germline ends. Germline-derived CDR1 and CDR2 are SGHRS and YFSETQ. This CDR3 contains 12 residues. Notes on this clone: Its target is not known.

This sequence was found in an adult in good health. Sequenced here: peripheral blood, sampled on day 0 of AZD1222 vaccination. The chain recombines TRBV5-1 with TRBJ2-1; D ambiguous. The CDR3 here is CASSPEGYEQFF. Here the CDR3 DNA reads TGCGCCAGCAGTCCGGAAGGTTATGAGCAGTTCTTC.